Each of the 9 T cell receptor beta chains below was sequenced from the same sample in a study of CXCR3-negative and CXCR3-positive naive CD8 T cells. The study's findings and limits: Comparison of naive cells showed more hydrophobic TRB CDR3s in CXCR3-positive than in CXCR3-negative naive cells.

TRB cDNA was prepared as libraries by UMI-labeled 5' RACE. TCRdb re-called the 5' RACE reads and shows each CDR3 protein once, DNA omitted. This sample contains around 88,000 distinct CDR3 sequences. These receptors have no identified antigens. Sequences were obtained from naive CXCR3+ CD8+ T cells from blood. Subset here: CD45RO-CCR7+CD27+CD95- naive CD8+ T cells expressing CXCR3 (TNR3+). The receptors derive from a human donor in good health. Some clones in this sample may be carry-over from other donors' samples.

This chain links TRBV10-3 with TRBJ2-7. The CDR3 totals 11 residues. Per germline, CDR1 ENHRY and CDR2 SYGVKD. CDR3 protein: CAIGSPYEQYF.

This chain joins TRBV20-1 and TRBJ2-7; TCRdb's D call of TRBD2 is untestable without DNA. Germline CDR1 DFQATT, CDR2 SNEGSKA (reference sequence). CDR3 size: 15 residues. The CDR3 loop reads CSARGPGGSGTEQYF.

This rearrangement joins TRBV12-3 or TRBV12-4 to TRBJ2-1; TCRdb lists TRBD1, though no DNA is available to test this call. The CDR3 has 15 amino acids. The CDR3 sequence: CASSLQGAPHNEKFF.

The V and J genes are TRBV4-2 and TRBJ2-7; the D call of TRBD1 rests on TCRdb alone, since no DNA is present to check it. The CDR3 extends over 16 amino acids. CDR1 and CDR2 (germline): LGHNA, YNFKEQ. This CDR3 is CASSQGQTGVSYEQYF.

The V call is TRBV15, the J call TRBJ2-7; no DNA is available, so the TRBD1 call from TCRdb remains unchecked. The CDR3 consists of 17 residues. Germline-derived CDR1 and CDR2 are LNHNV and YYDKDF (reference sequence). The CDR3 is CATSREGGQGPNYEQYF.

The J gene is TRBJ1-3, the V gene TRBV29-1; TCRdb indicates TRBD1, and absent DNA this call remains unverified. Germline V lookup: CDR1 SQVTM, CDR2 ANQGSEA. CDR3 length: 13 residues. The CDR3 protein is CSAQGDIGNTIYF.

The V gene is TRBV7-8, the J gene TRBJ2-1; no DNA is available, so the TRBD1 call from TCRdb remains unchecked. The CDR3 length is 16 residues. The germline CDR1 and CDR2 sequences are SGHVS and FQNEAQ. CDR3 amino acids: CASSPNRDHSRGKQFF.

The chain has TRBV12-3 or TRBV12-4 and TRBJ1-1; the D gene TCRdb calls, TRBD1, cannot be checked with no DNA. This CDR3 contains 17 residues. CDR3 loop: CASSSKLPGEILAEAFF.

The rearrangement uses TRBV5-5 and TRBJ1-3. CDR1 and CDR2 from the germline V gene are SGHKS and YYEKEE (reference sequence). This CDR3 is built from 14 residues. The CDR3 spells CASRNPSGDPRVYF.